Here is one TCR beta chain with its context. The antigen remains unidentified. This specimen belongs to a study of cytomegalovirus exposure and HLA in healthy donors. On the study more broadly: Genotyping of more than 300 donors showed that over 65% belonged to the Caucasian-associated ancestry cluster.

The primer mix had 60 Vbeta and 13 Jbeta primers. This table comes from immunoSEQ multiplex PCR, and its TCRdb copy is limited to in-frame clones, with some not included. Among about 97,000 clones listed, about 75% were seen once. This CDR3 is built from 13 residues. Germline lookup yields CDR1 GTSNPN and CDR2 SVGIG (reference sequence). V lost 0 bases, J lost 10 bases, and 3 bases stayed unmatched. Findings and caveats of the study: A later analysis reported that several of the most significant clusters appeared to be linked to common viral pathogens, among them Epstein-Barr virus. Some V segments, TRBV6-2 and TRBV6-3 among them, were indistinguishable and were therefore excluded.

Sequenced: PBMCs. The chain carries TRBV30 and TRBJ2-1; 10 nucleotides align to TRBD2. The sequence came from a man in his forties or fifties in good health and CMV-seronegative. CDR3 protein: CAWSVAGGHEQFF. Here the CDR3 DNA reads TGTGCCTGGAGTGTAGCGGGAGGGCACGAGCAGTTCTTC.